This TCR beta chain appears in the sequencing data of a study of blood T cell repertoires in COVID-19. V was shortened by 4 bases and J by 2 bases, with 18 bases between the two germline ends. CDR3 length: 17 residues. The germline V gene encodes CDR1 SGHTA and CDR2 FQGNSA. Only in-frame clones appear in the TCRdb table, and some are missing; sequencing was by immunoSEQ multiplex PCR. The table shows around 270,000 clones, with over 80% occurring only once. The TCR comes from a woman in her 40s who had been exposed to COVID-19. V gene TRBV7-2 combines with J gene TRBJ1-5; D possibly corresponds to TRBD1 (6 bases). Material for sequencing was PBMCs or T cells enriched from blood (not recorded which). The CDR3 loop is CASSSTTGRGGNQPQHF. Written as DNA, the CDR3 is TGTGCCAGCAGCTCGACGACCGGCAGGGGAGGCAATCAGCCCCAGCATTTT.